Here is one T cell receptor (beta chain) with its context. This sample also contains other DNA sequences that code for the same CDR3. This entry belongs to a study of blood T cell repertoires in COVID-19. TCRdb's table, derived via immunoSEQ multiplex PCR, lists solely in-frame clones and lacks some. The sample gives more than 200,000 clones, over 80% of which show up once; just over 2.5% is in the top ten. Sequenced sample: peripheral blood. This clonotype originated in a woman between 70 and 85 years old with active or convalescent COVID-19.

The CDR3 DNA reads as TGCGCCAGCTCCGGGACAGGGGGGACAGATACGCAGTATTTT. Amino acid sequence: CASSGTGGTDTQYF. V usage is TRBV5-1 and J usage is TRBJ2-3; 11 nucleotides line up with TRBD1. This CDR3 is built from 14 residues. Germline V gives CDR1 SGHRS, CDR2 YFSETQ. The V segment lost 7 bases and the J segment 3 bases; nucleotides outside the gene matches: 4.